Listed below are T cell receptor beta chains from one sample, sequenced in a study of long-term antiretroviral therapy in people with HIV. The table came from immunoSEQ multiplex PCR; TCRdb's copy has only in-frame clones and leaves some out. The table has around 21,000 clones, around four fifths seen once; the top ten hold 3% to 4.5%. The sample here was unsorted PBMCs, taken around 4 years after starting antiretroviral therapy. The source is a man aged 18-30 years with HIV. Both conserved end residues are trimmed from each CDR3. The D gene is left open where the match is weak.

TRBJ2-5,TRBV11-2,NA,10,ASSPRGETQY
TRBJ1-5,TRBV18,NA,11,ASSPPGYQPQH
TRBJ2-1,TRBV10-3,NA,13,AISYQGITYNEQF
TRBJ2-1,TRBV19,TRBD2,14,ASSTSGGPYYNEQF
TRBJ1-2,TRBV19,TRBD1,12,ASSYRGTRYGYT
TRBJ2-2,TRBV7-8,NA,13,ASSLEGPGTGELF
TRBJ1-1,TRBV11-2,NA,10,ASSQLGVEAF
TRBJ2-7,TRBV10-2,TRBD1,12,ASRQGSSSYEQY
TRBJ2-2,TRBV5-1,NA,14,ASSLMSARNTGELF
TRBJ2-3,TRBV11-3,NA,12,ASSLSRSTDTQY
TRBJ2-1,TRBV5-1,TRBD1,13,ASSLMQGAYNEQF
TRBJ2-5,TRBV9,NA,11,ASSVAGGETQY
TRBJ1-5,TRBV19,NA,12,ASSIRQNNQPQH
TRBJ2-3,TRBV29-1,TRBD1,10,SVADRGDTQY
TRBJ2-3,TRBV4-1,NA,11,ASSGRQTDTQY
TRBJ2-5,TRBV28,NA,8,ASSLETQY
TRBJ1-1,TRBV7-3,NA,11,ASSLTPATEAF
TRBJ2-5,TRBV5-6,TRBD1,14,ASSLLGQPFQETQY
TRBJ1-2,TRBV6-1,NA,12,ASSEKTTSGGYT
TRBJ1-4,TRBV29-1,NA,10,SVVSVNEKLF
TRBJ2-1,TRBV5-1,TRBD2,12,ASSPSGVNNEQF
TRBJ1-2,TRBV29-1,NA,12,SATEGQGTYGYT
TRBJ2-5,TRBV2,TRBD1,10,ASRTTGETQY
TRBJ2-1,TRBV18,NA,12,ASSPPAGYNEQF
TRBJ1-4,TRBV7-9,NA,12,ASSLYQEGEKLF
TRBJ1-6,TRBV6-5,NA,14,ASSFKASSYNSPLH
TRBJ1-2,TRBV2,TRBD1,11,ASSGGQGGGYT
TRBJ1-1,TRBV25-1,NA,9,ASRGGEKAF
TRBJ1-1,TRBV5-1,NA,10,ASSPTNTEAF
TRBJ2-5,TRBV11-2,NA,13,ASSSRAGVGETQY